Listed here are 10 T cell receptor beta chains from one sample, sequenced in a study of naive and memory T cell subsets. Treatment defined: skin biopsy from PPD injection site in Mantoux-positive individual. TCR cDNA received a 3' ligated oligonucleotide that carried a UMI. Ligated cDNA underwent four rounds of PCR with nested alpha and beta constant region primers and SP2. TCRdb itself ran the UMI-ligation and nested PCR reads through MiXCR, one entry per CDR3 protein. The profile shows about 37,000 distinct CDR3 sequences, 8% to 13% of them singletons. Here the sequenced sample was skin, taken from a tuberculin skin test site. The source is an adult in good health.

The chain has TRBV11-2 and TRBJ2-1, with TRBD1 matching 10 bases. From germline, CDR1 is SGHAT and CDR2 FQNNGV. CDR3 length: 15 residues. V trimming: 4 bases; J trimming: 4 bases; junction bases outside the gene matches: 4. This CDR3 is CASSYGQGDYNEQFF. In DNA, the CDR3 is TGTGCCAGCAGCTACGGACAGGGGGATTACAATGAGCAGTTCTTC.

This clonotype was picked up many times. This chain joins TRBV27 and TRBJ1-2; 12 nucleotides agree with TRBD1. J lost 8 bases, V lost 5 bases, and 9 bases had no gene match. This CDR3 is 15 amino acids long. Germline values: CDR1 MNHEY, CDR2 SMNVEV (reference sequence). DNA of the CDR3: TGTGCCAGCAGTCTCAGGGACAGGGGGCGTGCCGGCTACACCTTC. It encodes CASSLRDRGRAGYTF.

This clonotype was observed many times. V and J are TRBV20-1 and TRBJ2-1, with D perhaps being TRBD1 or TRBD2 (5 bases each). V lost 4 bases and J 0 bases, leaving 13 bases between the germline ends. The CDR3 extends over 15 amino acids. The germline V gene has CDR1 DFQATT and CDR2 SNEGSKA (reference sequence). The CDR3 DNA reads TGCAGTGCTATGGGACGCCGAACCTCCTACAATGAGCAGTTCTTC. Translated: CSAMGRRTSYNEQFF.

This clonotype was detected a few times. The V gene is TRBV12-3 or TRBV12-4, the J gene TRBJ2-2; D call uncertain. Deletions cut 9 bases from V and 1 base from J, with 9 bases between. The CDR3 runs 13 residues. The CDR3 spells CASWGGNTGELFF. The CDR3 DNA reads TGTGCCAGTTGGGGTGGGAACACCGGGGAGCTGTTTTTT.

Only a few counts were recorded for this clonotype. This chain joins TRBV28 and TRBJ2-1; 14 bases line up with TRBD2. CDR1 and CDR2 (germline): MDHEN, SYDVKM. This CDR3 is built from 18 residues. Losses at the gene ends were 5 bases for V and 5 bases for J; bases not matched to a gene: 11. CDR3: CASSPGTSGSPFDNEQFF. CDR3 DNA: TGTGCCAGCAGTCCGGGGACTAGCGGGAGTCCCTTCGACAATGAGCAGTTCTTC.

This clonotype showed up just a few times. The chain is built from TRBV20-1 and TRBJ2-1, with D tentatively TRBD2 (6 bases). Germline CDR1 is DFQATT and CDR2 is SNEGSKA (reference sequence). V lost 5 bases to trimming and J lost 6 bases, with 20 bases between them. The CDR3 totals 15 residues. The chain's CDR3 is CSALPPWTKANEQFF. The CDR3 bases are TGCAGTGCTCTCCCGCCTTGGACTAAGGCCAATGAGCAGTTCTTC.

This clonotype has just a few counts. The rearrangement links TRBV28 to TRBJ2-5; the match to TRBD2 covers 7 bases. The CDR3 is made up of 12 amino acids. Germline V gene data show CDR1 as MDHEN and CDR2 as SYDVKM. V lost 11 bases, J lost 8 bases, and 11 bases stayed unmatched. The CDR3 sequence: CALSGDSGTQYF. The CDR3 DNA sequence: TGTGCCCTAAGCGGGGACTCAGGAACCCAGTACTTC.

This clonotype was seen many times. The chain uses TRBV25-1 and TRBJ1-1, with TRBD1 matching 9 bases. V shed 1 base, J shed 3 bases, and the junction held 9 bases outside the gene matches. The CDR3 runs 17 residues. Germline CDR1 MGHDK, CDR2 SYGVNS. The CDR3 is CASSELGGTGRYTEAFF. For the CDR3, the DNA is TGTGCCAGCAGTGAATTGGGAGGGACAGGGAGGTACACTGAAGCTTTCTTT. The variable domain in full, completed from reference TRBV25-1 and TRBJ1-1, reads EADIYQTPRYLVIGTGKKITLECSQTMGHDKMYWYQQDPGMELHLIHYSYGVNSTEKGDLSSESTVSRIRTEHFPLTLESARPSHTSQYLCASSELGGTGRYTEAFFGQGTRLTVV.

At least ten counts were recorded for this clonotype. The chain is built from TRBV20-1 and TRBJ2-5; D is perhaps TRBD2 (7 bases). From germline, CDR1 is DFQATT and CDR2 SNEGSKA (reference sequence). Trimming shortened V by 2 bases and J by 0 bases, and 16 bases separated the two germline ends. The CDR3 contains 16 residues. This CDR3 reads CSARSREGGYQETQYF. The CDR3 DNA sequence: TGCAGTGCTAGATCCAGGGAGGGGGGGTACCAAGAGACCCAGTACTTC.

This clonotype was counted a few times. The gene calls are TRBV19 and TRBJ2-1, with 8 bases fitting TRBD2. Trimming removed 3 bases from V and 5 bases from J; junction bases left unmatched: 9. The CDR3 has 16 amino acids. Looked up from germline, CDR1 is LNHDA and CDR2 is SQIVND (reference sequence). CDR3 amino acids: CASSMVPTSGHNEQFF. The CDR3 DNA follows: TGTGCCAGTAGTATGGTCCCCACTAGCGGACACAATGAGCAGTTCTTC.